This T cell receptor beta chain came from a study of T-cell memory formation after mild COVID-19. Study in general: TCR clusters were largely donor specific. General study results and limits: Contracting CD4+ clones lay largely in CM and EM, with CD8+ ones residing in EMRA. There was a balanced CD4/CD8 profile in clones contracting day 15 to 85, and later expanders leaned CD4+. The finding that pre-infection memory included some responding clones suggested that cross-reactive memory joined.

Germline CDR1 is LGHDT and CDR2 is YNNKEL (reference sequence). This CDR3 is 16 amino acids long. V lost 4 bases and J lost 5; bases outside the gene matches: 10. From the 5' RACE reads, TCRdb called clonotypes with MiXCR, one entry per CDR3 protein. The table shows a few hundred thousand distinct CDR3 sequences, with roughly a fifth occurring only once. In this sample, this clonotype turned up a few times. What it recognizes is unknown. Sequenced: PBMCs or a T cell subset sorted from them (not recorded which). The rearrangement links TRBV3-1 to TRBJ2-5; 10 bases are shared with TRBD2. The clonotype originates from a man between 18 and 35 years old who had mild COVID-19 (a few samples of this study predate the infection). Cell type and time point are not known. The CDR3 sequence: CASSPTAGGPGETQYF. Written as DNA, the CDR3 is TGTGCCAGCAGCCCGACAGCGGGGGGGCCGGGTGAGACCCAGTACTTC.